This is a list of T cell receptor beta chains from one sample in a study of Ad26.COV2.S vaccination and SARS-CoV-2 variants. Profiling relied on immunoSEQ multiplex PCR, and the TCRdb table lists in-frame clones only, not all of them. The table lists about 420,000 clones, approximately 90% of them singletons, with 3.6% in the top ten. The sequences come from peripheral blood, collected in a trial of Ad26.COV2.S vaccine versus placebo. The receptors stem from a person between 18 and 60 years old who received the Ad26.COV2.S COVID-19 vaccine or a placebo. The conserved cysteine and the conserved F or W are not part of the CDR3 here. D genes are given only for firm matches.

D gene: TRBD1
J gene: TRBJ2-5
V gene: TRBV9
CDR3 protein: ASSGTGMQETQY

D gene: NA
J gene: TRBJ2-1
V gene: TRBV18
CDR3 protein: ASSQSQNNEQF

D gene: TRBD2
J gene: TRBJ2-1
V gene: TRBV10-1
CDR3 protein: ASSVGTSVRDEQF

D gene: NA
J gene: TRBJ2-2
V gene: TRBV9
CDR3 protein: ASSPGTSPNTGELF

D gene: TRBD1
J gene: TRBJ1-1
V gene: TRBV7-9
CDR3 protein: ASSLRQGAKNRYTEAF

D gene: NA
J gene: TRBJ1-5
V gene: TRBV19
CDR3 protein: ASSGSNQPQH

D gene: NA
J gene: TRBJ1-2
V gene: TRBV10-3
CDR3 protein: AISDFAGVNYGYT

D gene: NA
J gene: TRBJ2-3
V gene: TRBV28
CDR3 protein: ASSQRGGTDTQY

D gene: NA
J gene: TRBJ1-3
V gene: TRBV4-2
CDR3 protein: ASSRMLELGRGNTIY

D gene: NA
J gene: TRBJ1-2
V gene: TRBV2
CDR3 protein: ASSENRNNYGYT

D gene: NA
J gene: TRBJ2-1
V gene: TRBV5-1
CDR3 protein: ASSFSGSYNEQF

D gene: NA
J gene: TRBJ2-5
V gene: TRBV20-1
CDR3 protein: AGADQETQY

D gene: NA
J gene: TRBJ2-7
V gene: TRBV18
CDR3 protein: ASSPPDIYEQY

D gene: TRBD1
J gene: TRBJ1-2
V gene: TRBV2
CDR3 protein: ASSTPGTGGHGVYGYT

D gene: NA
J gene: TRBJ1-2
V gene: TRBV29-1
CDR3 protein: SVVAQDGGYT

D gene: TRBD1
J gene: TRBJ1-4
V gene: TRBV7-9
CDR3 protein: ASSSVGQGREKLF

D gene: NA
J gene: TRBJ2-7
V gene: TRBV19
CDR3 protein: ASRGGGGLYEQY

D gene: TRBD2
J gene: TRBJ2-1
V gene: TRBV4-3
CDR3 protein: ASSQDGRGGYNEQF

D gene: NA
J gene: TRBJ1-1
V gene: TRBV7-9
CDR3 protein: ASSFRVQSTEAF

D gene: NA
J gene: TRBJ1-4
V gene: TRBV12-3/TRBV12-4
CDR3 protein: ASSLGVGKLF

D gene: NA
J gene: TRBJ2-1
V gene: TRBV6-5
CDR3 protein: ASSYAVGSYNEQF

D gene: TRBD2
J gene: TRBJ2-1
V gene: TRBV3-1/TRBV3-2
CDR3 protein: ASTRTSENNEQF

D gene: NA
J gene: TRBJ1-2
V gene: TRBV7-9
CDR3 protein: ASSGRGGGYGYT

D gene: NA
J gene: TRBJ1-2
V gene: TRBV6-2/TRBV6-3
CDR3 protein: ASSYDSSGHQANYGYT

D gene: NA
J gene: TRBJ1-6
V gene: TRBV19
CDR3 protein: ASSPTRGYNSPLH

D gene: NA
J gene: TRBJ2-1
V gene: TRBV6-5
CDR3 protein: ASSYPKGNEQF

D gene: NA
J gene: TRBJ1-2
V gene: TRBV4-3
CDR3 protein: ASSRTSRGSNYGYT

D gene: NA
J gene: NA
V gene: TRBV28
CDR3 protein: ASSFRMELF

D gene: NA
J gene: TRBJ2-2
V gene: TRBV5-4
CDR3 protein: ASSPAGGELF

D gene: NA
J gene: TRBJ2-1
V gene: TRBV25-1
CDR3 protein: ASSESGGGHNEQF

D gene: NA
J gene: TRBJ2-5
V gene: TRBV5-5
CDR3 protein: ASRTGQFVKETQY

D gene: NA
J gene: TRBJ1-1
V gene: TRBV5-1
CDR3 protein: ASSLEGPQEAF

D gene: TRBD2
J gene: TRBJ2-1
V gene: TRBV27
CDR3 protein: ANRGLAGRSSYNEQF

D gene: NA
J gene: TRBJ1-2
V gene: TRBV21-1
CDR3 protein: ASSKSLDSGYGYT

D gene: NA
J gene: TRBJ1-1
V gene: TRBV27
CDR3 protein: ASSRAGGPEAF

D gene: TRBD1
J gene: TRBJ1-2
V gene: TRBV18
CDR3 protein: ASSPSGTGDGYT

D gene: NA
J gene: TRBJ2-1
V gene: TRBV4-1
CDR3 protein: ASSQEGHGQF

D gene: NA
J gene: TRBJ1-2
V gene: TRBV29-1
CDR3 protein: SVSGRGRNYGYT

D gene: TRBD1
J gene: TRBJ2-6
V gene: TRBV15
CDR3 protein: ATVRDSSGANVLT

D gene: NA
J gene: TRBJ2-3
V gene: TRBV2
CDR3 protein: ASIIGPIGTQY

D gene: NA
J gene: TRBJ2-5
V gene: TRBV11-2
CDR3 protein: ASSLGGANQETQY

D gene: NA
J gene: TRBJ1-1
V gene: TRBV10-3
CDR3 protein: ASGAGDLNTEAF

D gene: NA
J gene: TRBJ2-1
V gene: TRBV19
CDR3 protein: ASSIDSAREQF

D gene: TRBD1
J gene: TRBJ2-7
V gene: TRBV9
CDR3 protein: ASSPKTGTGSYEQY

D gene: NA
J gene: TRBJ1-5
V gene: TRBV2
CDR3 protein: ASSRTPPEPQH

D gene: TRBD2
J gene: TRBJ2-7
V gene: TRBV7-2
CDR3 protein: ASSFAGGAGEQY

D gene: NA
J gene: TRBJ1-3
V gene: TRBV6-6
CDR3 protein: ASSLGGNTIY

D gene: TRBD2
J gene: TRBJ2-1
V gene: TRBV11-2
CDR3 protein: ASSFSTSRYNEQF

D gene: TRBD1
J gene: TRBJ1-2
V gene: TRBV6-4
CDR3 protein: ASSEAGQGYGYT

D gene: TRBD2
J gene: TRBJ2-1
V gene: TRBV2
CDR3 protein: ASSSPGLAGVNEQF

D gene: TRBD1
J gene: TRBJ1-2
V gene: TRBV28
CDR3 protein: ASRTGQGAVYGYT

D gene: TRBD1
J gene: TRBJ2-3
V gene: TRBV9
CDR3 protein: ASSRQGARFGTDTQY

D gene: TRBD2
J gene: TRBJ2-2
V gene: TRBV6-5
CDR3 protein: AARLAGGTGELF

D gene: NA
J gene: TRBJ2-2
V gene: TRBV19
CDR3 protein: ASSLWQGRNTGELF

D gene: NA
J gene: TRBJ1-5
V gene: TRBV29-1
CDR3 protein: SVEGGDGQPQH

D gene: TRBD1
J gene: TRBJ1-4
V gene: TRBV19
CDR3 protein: ASSTTGAGGEKLF

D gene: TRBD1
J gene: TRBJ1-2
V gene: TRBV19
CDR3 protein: ASSSTSDRSYGYT

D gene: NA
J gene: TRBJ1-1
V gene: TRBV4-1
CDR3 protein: ASSPLVGTEAF

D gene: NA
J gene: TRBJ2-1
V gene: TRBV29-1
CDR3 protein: SVEAEVNEQF

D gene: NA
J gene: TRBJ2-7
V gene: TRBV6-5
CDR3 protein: ASSAVGGPYEQY